One and the same sample provided the 24 T cell receptor beta chains below, sequenced in a study of T cells in Graves' hyperthyroidism and ophthalmopathy. RNA transcripts provided the source from which TCR beta CDR3 regions were amplified. With the HTBI primer set, the TCR CDR3 went through a first round of RT-PCR. TCRdb re-derived calls from the multiplex PCR reads in MiXCR, one entry per CDR3 protein. The profile shows approximately 610,000 distinct CDR3 sequences, roughly 15% of them singletons. Sequencing used blood. These receptor sequences come from a woman aged 40 to 50 with Graves' ophthalmopathy.

The gene calls are TRBV28 and TRBJ2-7, with D unresolved. V was pared by 5 bases and J by 12 bases, with 17 bases between. CDR1 is MDHEN and CDR2 is SYDVKM in the germline V gene. This CDR3 comprises 12 residues. For the CDR3, the DNA is TGTGCCAGCAGTATTATGGGCCAGCACTTGTACTTC. Translation: CASSIMGQHLYF. Combining the CDR3 with reference TRBV28 and TRBJ2-7 gives the whole variable domain DVKVTQSSRYLVKRTGEKVFLECVQDMDHENMFWYRQDPGLGLRLIYFSYDVKMKEKGDIPEGYSVSREKKERFSLILESASTNQTSMYLCASSIMGQHLYFGPGTRLTVT.

This clonotype was observed at least ten times. This chain uses TRBV5-6 with TRBJ1-1; unclear D gene. CDR1 is SGHDT and CDR2 is YYEEEE in the germline V gene. The CDR3 runs to 13 residues. V gave up 1 base and J gave up 0 bases, with 4 bases separating them. The CDR3: CASSLYLNTEAFF. The CDR3 DNA is TGTGCCAGCAGCTTGTACCTGAACACTGAAGCTTTCTTT.

This clonotype was counted only a few times. The junction and the germline gene differ at one end; a read error may be behind it. The chain carries TRBV3-1 and TRBJ2-7; TRBD2 aligns across 11 bases. CDR3 length: 11 residues. CDR1 is LGHDT, CDR2 YNNKEL, per germline (reference sequence). CDR3 nucleotide sequence: TGTGCCAGCAGCCGTTCGGGACTAGCGGTCTTC. Its protein is CASSRSGLAVF.

This clonotype has a count of ten or more. The J gene is TRBJ2-7, the V gene TRBV6-2 or TRBV6-3, with D possibly TRBD1 on 6 matching bases. Germline V gene lookup returns CDR1 MNHEY and CDR2 SVGEGT. CDR3 size: 15 residues. Trimming removed 3 bases from V and 4 bases from J, with 16 bases in between. Here the CDR3 DNA reads TGTGCCAGCAGTTATGGGCCGGGACACATTTACGAGCAGTACTTC. Amino acid sequence: CASSYGPGHIYEQYF.

This clonotype has at least ten counts. V usage is TRBV19 and J usage is TRBJ2-7; 7 nucleotides align to TRBD2. This CDR3 has 15 amino acids. Germline V gene data show CDR1 as LNHDA and CDR2 as SQIVND (reference sequence). Losses at the gene ends were 1 base for V and 5 bases for J; bases not matched to a gene: 8. The CDR3 nucleotides are TGTGCCAGTAGTATAGTGGGCGGGAGTATGAACGAGCAGTACTTC. Translated: CASSIVGGSMNEQYF.

This clonotype appeared many times. This chain joins TRBV6-5 and TRBJ1-1; D perhaps matches TRBD1 (6 bases). The CDR3 consists of 16 residues. Trimming took off 2 bases at V and 0 bases at J, with 13 bases between the two ends. CDR1 is MNHEY and CDR2 is SVGAGI in the germline V gene. The CDR3 DNA is TGTGCCAGCAGTTACCCGGGGGCAGGAATGAACACTGAAGCTTTCTTT. Amino acids: CASSYPGAGMNTEAFF.

This clonotype has a count of ten or more. The rearrangement joins TRBV20-1 to TRBJ2-5, with D possibly being TRBD2 (6 bases). The CDR3 sequence is 15 residues long. Trimming cost V 6 bases and J 2 bases, with 19 bases left between them. CDR1 and CDR2 (germline): DFQATT, SNEGSKA (reference sequence). CDR3 residues: CSAGAGAGIQETQYF. The CDR3 nucleotides are TGCAGTGCAGGGGCGGGTGCGGGAATACAAGAGACCCAGTACTTC.

This clonotype was detected ten times or more. The chain is built from TRBV2 and TRBJ1-5; D not certain. Per germline, CDR1 SNHLY and CDR2 FYNNEI. V lost 3 bases, J lost 6 bases, and 12 bases lay in between. This CDR3 contains 14 residues. DNA for the CDR3: TGTGCCAGCAGTGAGGACCCTCGGGCTCAGCCCCAGCATTTT. It translates to CASSEDPRAQPQHF.

This clonotype has only one observation. The chain couples TRBV6-2 or TRBV6-3 to TRBJ2-7, with a weak D call TRBD1 (6 bases). The CDR3 loop spans 15 amino acids. The V end lost 6 bases, the J end lost 3 bases, and 18 bases lay between the germline ends. The V gene's germline CDR1 is MNHEY and CDR2 SVGEGT. CDR3 residues: CASSRIRSQGYEQYF. The CDR3 nucleotides are TGTGCCAGCAGCCGCATCCGATCACAGGGCTACGAGCAGTACTTC.

This clonotype has only a few counts. This likely comes from a read error, as the CDR3 has no conserved phenylalanine or tryptophan at its end. The chain recombines TRBV20-1 with TRBJ2-7; 8 bases match TRBD2. The germline CDR1 and CDR2 sequences are DFQATT and SNEGSKA (reference sequence). J lost 6 bases, V lost 2 bases, and 18 bases had no gene match. This CDR3 is built from 17 residues. DNA of the CDR3: TGCAGTGCTAGAATGGGGTCTAGCGGGCCTTCGGTTGGCGAGCAGTACTCC. Translation gives CSARMGSSGPSVGEQYS.

Ten or more counts support this clonotype. This chain links TRBV4-2 with TRBJ2-5, with D perhaps matching TRBD1 (6 bases). The V and J ends lost 0 bases and 4 bases respectively, with 18 bases between them. The germline CDR1 and CDR2 sequences are LGHNA and YNFKEQ. The CDR3 runs 17 residues. CDR3 coding DNA: TGTGCCAGCAGCCAAGATTATTACGCCTTAGGGGGAGAGACCCAGTACTTC. Its translation: CASSQDYYALGGETQYF.

The chain has TRBV6-1 and TRBJ2-5; 12 bases agree with TRBD2. The ends lost 7 bases at V and 3 bases at J; junction bases unmatched: 6. Looked up from germline, CDR1 is MNHNS and CDR2 is SASEGT. The CDR3 has 15 residues. CDR3 region: CASTQPSGGEETQYF. CDR3 DNA sequence: TGTGCCAGCACCCAACCTAGCGGGGGGGAAGAGACCCAGTACTTC.

This clonotype was observed a few times. The V call is TRBV7-9, the J call TRBJ2-2; D remains ambiguous. From germline, CDR1 is SEHNR and CDR2 FQNEAQ (reference sequence). Deletions cut 2 bases from V and 0 bases from J, with 7 bases between. This CDR3 contains 15 residues. In nucleotides, the CDR3 is TGTGCCAGCAGCTTACGACCTCCGAACACCGGGGAGCTGTTTTTT. Translation gives CASSLRPPNTGELFF.

This chain links TRBV27 with TRBJ1-1; D is perhaps TRBD1 (6 bases). Trimming shortened V by 2 bases and J by 6 bases, and 10 bases separated the two germline ends. Germline V gene data show CDR1 as MNHEY and CDR2 as SMNVEV (reference sequence). The CDR3 sequence is 13 residues long. CDR3 loop: CASSLRGGAEAFF. The CDR3 DNA follows: TGTGCCAGCAGTTTAAGGGGGGGAGCTGAAGCTTTCTTT.

This clonotype was seen just once. With a much larger clone just one base away, this may be a read error. The genes are TRBV29-1 and TRBJ2-7; 8 nucleotides match TRBD1. CDR1 and CDR2 (germline): SQVTM, ANQGSEA. Trimming removed 7 bases from V and 5 bases from J; junction bases left unmatched: 10. The CDR3 totals 13 residues. CDR3 coding DNA: TGCAGCGCCAGACCGGGACAGGTGAACGAGCAGTACTTC. Translation: CSARPGQVNEQYF.

This clonotype was counted ten times or more. The V call is TRBV20-1, the J call TRBJ1-5, with 8 positions matching TRBD1. This CDR3 comprises 16 residues. CDR1 DFQATT and CDR2 SNEGSKA come from the germline V gene (reference sequence). J lost 9 bases, V lost 0 bases, and 13 bases had no gene match. CDR3 coding DNA: TGCAGTGCTAGAGATTTTGAGACAGGGGTCTCGGGGCCCCAGCATTTT. Protein: CSARDFETGVSGPQHF.

The CDR3: CASSQETENTEAFF. The CDR3 DNA reads TGTGCCAGCAGCCAAGAGACAGAAAACACTGAAGCTTTCTTT. V is TRBV3-1 and J is TRBJ1-1; D is perhaps TRBD1 (5 bases). This CDR3 region has 14 residues. Deletions cut 0 bases from V and 2 bases from J, with 7 bases between. Germline V gene data show CDR1 as LGHDT and CDR2 as YNNKEL (reference sequence).

This clonotype was observed at least ten times. The CDR3 loop is CASSDGGRNIQYF. The DNA of the CDR3 is TGTGCCAGCAGCGACGGGGGCCGGAACATTCAGTACTTC. V gene TRBV7-2 combines with J gene TRBJ2-4; D may be TRBD1 or TRBD2 (6 bases each). The germline gives CDR1 SGHTA, CDR2 FQGNSA. Trimming took 5 bases from V and 7 from J, leaving 12 bases between them. The CDR3 consists of 13 residues.

At least ten counts were recorded for this clonotype. J is TRBJ2-6 and V is TRBV19; D unresolved. The V gene's germline CDR1 is LNHDA and CDR2 SQIVND (reference sequence). This CDR3 has 14 residues. Trimming stripped 5 bases from V and 3 bases from J, with 8 bases between. The CDR3 here is CASSAPFGANVLTF. DNA of the CDR3: TGTGCCAGTAGTGCTCCTTTTGGGGCCAACGTCCTGACTTTC.

This clonotype was recorded only once. V usage is TRBV6-1 and J usage is TRBJ1-2, with D perhaps matching TRBD1 (5 bases). The length of the CDR3 is 16 residues. V lost 5 bases to trimming and J lost 5 bases, with 21 bases between them. From germline, CDR1 is MNHNS and CDR2 SASEGT. CDR3 bases: TGTGCCAGCAGTCTGAGAATAGGAGGGACGGCTTATGGCTACACCTTC. Its protein is CASSLRIGGTAYGYTF.

The rearrangement uses TRBV5-8 and TRBJ1-4, with D possibly matching TRBD1 (5 bases). V lost 4 bases and J lost 8, with 18 bases in between. Germline loops: CDR1 SGHTS, CDR2 YDEGEE. CDR3 size: 15 residues. CDR3 DNA sequence: TGTGCCAGCAGCCCGAAGGGCAGGGCTGGGGAAAAACTGTTTTTT. Amino acid sequence: CASSPKGRAGEKLFF.

The J gene is TRBJ2-7, the V gene TRBV6-2 or TRBV6-3; 14 nucleotides match TRBD2. J lost 4 bases, V lost 6 bases, and 5 bases had no gene match. The CDR3 runs to 15 residues. Germline V gene sequence: CDR1 MNHEY, CDR2 SVGEGT. The CDR3 DNA follows: TGTGCCAGCAGCCTAGGGACTAGCGGGAGATACGAGCAGTACTTC. It codes for CASSLGTSGRYEQYF.

This chain uses TRBV6-2 or TRBV6-3 with TRBJ1-5; the D is unclear. Trimming shortened V by 9 bases and J by 7 bases, and 25 bases separated the two germline ends. The CDR3 has 16 residues. Germline CDR1 MNHEY, CDR2 SVGEGT. CDR3 residues: CASSRFVQVHGQPQHF. The CDR3 DNA is TGTGCCAGTTCCAGGTTTGTGCAGGTCCACGGGCAGCCCCAGCATTTT.

The sample holds many counts of this clonotype. The chain employs TRBV28 and TRBJ2-7, with 7 positions matching TRBD2. V lost 4 bases and J lost 3; bases outside the gene matches: 9. The V gene's germline CDR1 is MDHEN and CDR2 SYDVKM. The CDR3 length is 15 residues. The CDR3 sequence: CASSSSGRNLYEQYF. The CDR3, as DNA: TGTGCCAGCAGTTCTAGCGGACGTAATCTCTACGAGCAGTACTTC.